What follows describes a single T cell receptor beta chain. Trimming pared 5 bases from V and 4 bases from J, leaving 12 bases between. Germline assignment: CDR1 SGHRS and CDR2 YFSETQ. The CDR3 has 14 amino acids. This specimen belongs to a study of cytomegalovirus exposure and HLA in healthy donors. 13 Jbeta primers and 60 Vbeta primers were used for the PCR. As originally analysed: A follow-up analysis tallied 60 million to 85 million unique TCR beta chains, roughly 11 million shared. Only in-frame clones appear in the TCRdb table, and some are missing; sequencing was by immunoSEQ multiplex PCR. D and trimming come from the DNA, and the V and J calls and clone size come from that table. The data hold about 140,000 clones, with roughly four fifths observed a single time.

Input material: PBMCs. This receptor was identified in a middle-aged man in good health and CMV-seropositive. The chain links TRBV5-1 to TRBJ1-4; possible D gene TRBD1, 5 bases. The CDR3 sequence is CASSGGGSNEKLFF. The CDR3 DNA reads TGCGCCAGCAGTGGGGGGGGAAGTAATGAAAAACTGTTTTTT.